A selection of T cell receptor beta chains follows, all from one sample in a study of identical twins. TCRdb reprocessed the 5' RACE reads with MiXCR, giving one entry per CDR3 protein. The table has around 510,000 distinct CDR3 sequences, approximately 14% seen once. The same data also went into a second study, on yellow fever vaccine responses in identical twins.

Specimen: CD4+ T cells sorted from blood. The source is a young woman in good health. Both conserved end residues are part of each CDR3. Each record gives: V gene, D gene, J gene, CDR3 length, clone size, CDR3 protein, CDR3 DNA. D genes are given only for firm matches. Size is omitted from some rows. Given values are once, few, many or a class for expanded clones.

TRBV7-6,.,TRBJ2-7,13,.,CASSLAPGDEQYF,TGTGCCAGCAGCTTAGCGCCTGGAGACGAGCAGTACTTC
TRBV7-9,TRBD1,TRBJ2-6,17,.,CASSLAQGASGANVLTF,TGTGCCAGCAGCTTAGCACAGGGGGCCTCTGGGGCCAACGTCCTGACTTTC
TRBV20-1,.,TRBJ2-2,15,.,CSAREFSANTGELFF,TGCAGTGCTAGAGAATTTAGTGCGAACACCGGGGAGCTGTTTTTT
TRBV11-2,.,TRBJ2-7,16,.,CASSSLLGTQSYEQYF,TGTGCCAGCAGTTCACTCCTGGGGACTCAGAGCTACGAGCAGTACTTC
TRBV7-3,TRBD1,TRBJ2-3,18,.,CASSLKSGDRVGTDTQYF,TGTGCCAGCAGCTTAAAAAGCGGGGACAGGGTCGGCACAGATACGCAGTATTTT
TRBV2,TRBD1,TRBJ2-7,14,few,CASRNRQGTYEQYF,TGTGCCAGCAGGAACCGACAGGGTACCTACGAGCAGTACTTC
TRBV4-2,.,TRBJ2-7,17,few,CASSQATSFIGTYEQYF,TGTGCCAGCAGCCAAGCCACCAGCTTCATCGGAACCTACGAGCAGTACTTC
TRBV29-1,TRBD1,TRBJ2-3,11,many,CSSTEGATQYF,TGCAGCTCCACCGAGGGGGCGACGCAGTATTTT
TRBV5-1,TRBD2,TRBJ2-1,17,few,CASSSGLAGTTYNEQFF,TGCGCCAGCAGTTCCGGACTAGCGGGGACAACCTACAATGAGCAGTTCTTC
TRBV7-9,.,TRBJ1-1,17,.,CASSLVTGLNMNTEAFF,TGTGCCAGCAGCTTAGTCACAGGGTTGAACATGAACACTGAAGCTTTCTTT
TRBV18,TRBD1,TRBJ2-1,15,few,CASSPSGQSYNEQFF,TGTGCCAGCTCACCCTCGGGACAGAGTTACAATGAGCAGTTCTTC
TRBV7-9,.,TRBJ2-3,12,many,CASSLADRTQYF,TGTGCCAGCAGCTTAGCCGACAGGACGCAGTATTTT
TRBV29-1,.,TRBJ2-7,11,many,CSVEVHYEQYF,TGCAGCGTCGAAGTCCACTACGAGCAGTACTTC
TRBV12-3/TRBV12-4,TRBD2,TRBJ2-5,15,many,CASSPETSARETQYF,TGTGCCAGCAGTCCCGAAACTAGCGCCAGAGAGACCCAGTACTTC
TRBV3-1,TRBD1,TRBJ2-5,16,few,CASSPGQGAGGETQYF,TGTGCCAGCAGCCCGGGACAGGGGGCGGGGGGGGAGACCCAGTACTTC
TRBV5-1,TRBD1,TRBJ1-1,16,few,CASSSLKGQWNTEAFF,TGCGCCAGCAGCTCATTGAAGGGACAGTGGAACACTGAAGCTTTCTTT
TRBV5-1,TRBD2,TRBJ2-2,15,few,CASNTAGGNTGELFF,TGCGCCAGCAATACAGCGGGGGGCAACACCGGGGAGCTGTTTTTT
TRBV27,.,TRBJ2-7,14,.,CASRLTGRLREQYF,TGTGCCAGCAGACTCACCGGGCGGCTGCGCGAGCAGTACTTC
TRBV6-5,TRBD1,TRBJ1-2,19,.,CASSYPATGASSTNYGYTF,TGTGCCAGCAGTTACCCCGCGACAGGGGCTAGCTCTACTAACTATGGCTACACCTTC
TRBV3-1,.,TRBJ2-1,16,.,CASSQASGSSYNEQFF,TGTGCCAGCAGCCAAGCATCCGGGAGCTCCTACAATGAGCAGTTCTTC
TRBV10-3,.,TRBJ2-2,14,few,CAISRDADTGELFF,TGTGCCATCAGCCGGGACGCGGACACCGGGGAGCTGTTTTTT
TRBV21-1,.,TRBJ2-1,20,few,CASSKALGLAESSSYNEQFF,TGTGCCAGCAGCAAAGCGCTCGGACTAGCGGAGTCTAGCTCCTACAATGAGCAGTTCTTC
TRBV12-3/TRBV12-4,.,TRBJ2-3,14,few,CASTLGTSTDTQYF,TGTGCCAGCACCTTAGGGACTAGCACAGATACGCAGTATTTT
TRBV20-1,.,TRBJ2-7,12,.,CSAPIRGNEQYF,TGCAGTGCGCCCATTAGGGGAAACGAGCAGTACTTC
TRBV10-3,.,TRBJ2-6,12,.,CAIATGANVLTF,TGTGCCATCGCGACCGGGGCCAACGTCCTGACTTTC
TRBV6-5,TRBD1,TRBJ2-7,14,.,CASRYRDRPYEQYF,TGTGCCAGCCGTTACCGGGACAGACCCTACGAGCAGTACTTC
TRBV6-5,TRBD2,TRBJ2-1,15,few,CASSYKAGGRLGQFF,TGTGCCAGCAGTTACAAAGCGGGAGGGCGCCTGGGGCAGTTCTTC
TRBV18,TRBD1,TRBJ1-4,16,.,CASSPTPGGQNEKLFF,TGTGCCAGCTCACCCACCCCAGGGGGGCAGAATGAAAAACTGTTTTTT
TRBV20-1,TRBD2,TRBJ2-1,14,.,CSARRSGLVNEQFF,TGCAGTGCTAGGCGGTCGGGACTAGTAAATGAGCAGTTCTTC
TRBV5-1,TRBD2,TRBJ2-7,15,few,CASSLAGGAGYEQYF,TGCGCCAGCAGCTTGGCCGGGGGGGCAGGCTACGAGCAGTACTTC
TRBV7-2,TRBD2,TRBJ2-3,14,.,CASSFSGNTDTQYF,TGTGCCAGCAGCTTTAGCGGGAACACAGATACGCAGTATTTT
TRBV5-1,TRBD1,TRBJ2-7,16,few,CASSYTTGTGYNEQYF,TGCGCCAGCAGCTATACCACCGGGACAGGGTATAACGAGCAGTACTTC
TRBV5-1,.,TRBJ2-7,16,few,CASSPGALGPGNEQYF,TGCGCCAGCAGCCCAGGCGCCCTGGGCCCAGGGAACGAGCAGTACTTC
TRBV4-3,.,TRBJ1-2,14,few,CASSQVGRDYGYTF,TGCGCCAGCAGCCAAGTAGGCAGGGACTATGGCTACACCTTC
TRBV12-3/TRBV12-4,.,TRBJ1-5,12,many,CASSYGEQPQHF,TGTGCCAGCAGTTATGGGGAACAGCCCCAGCATTTT
TRBV28,.,TRBJ2-5,15,few,CASSSPDRRQETQYF,TGTGCCAGCAGTTCACCAGACAGGCGACAAGAGACCCAGTACTTC
TRBV28,.,TRBJ1-6,14,few,CASSPAGDNSPLHF,TGTGCCAGCAGCCCCGCAGGGGATAATTCACCCCTCCACTTT
TRBV28,.,TRBJ2-7,15,.,CASSTLWGRRNEQYF,TGTGCCAGCAGTACTTTGTGGGGCCGGAGGAACGAGCAGTACTTC
TRBV6-5,.,TRBJ2-7,16,.,CASSYSKQRATYEQYF,TGTGCCAGCAGTTACTCGAAACAGCGGGCCACCTACGAGCAGTACTTC
TRBV20-1,TRBD2,TRBJ2-3,17,.,CSARRSGRVGGSDTQYF,TGCAGTGCTAGACGTAGCGGGAGGGTCGGGGGGTCAGATACGCAGTATTTT
TRBV12-3/TRBV12-4,.,TRBJ1-1,14,.,CAISFGFASTEAFF,TGTGCCATCAGTTTCGGATTTGCCAGCACTGAAGCTTTCTTT
TRBV19,.,TRBJ1-5,14,.,CASSIRHAGESQHF,TGTGCCAGTAGTATCAGACACGCGGGGGAATCCCAGCATTTT
TRBV19,.,TRBJ2-7,16,few,CASSIRGGATPYEQYF,TGTGCCAGTAGTATCAGGGGTGGGGCGACTCCCTACGAGCAGTACTTC
TRBV20-1,.,TRBJ1-1,13,.,CSAISLLNTEAFF,TGCAGTGCTATCAGTTTGTTGAACACTGAAGCTTTCTTT
TRBV6-2/TRBV6-3,.,TRBJ1-1,14,many,CASSLVGVNTEAFF,TGTGCCAGCAGCCTTGTTGGAGTAAACACTGAAGCTTTCTTT
TRBV7-9,TRBD2,TRBJ2-4,16,.,CASSSTGTSGIGIQYF,TGTGCCAGCAGCTCTACCGGGACTAGCGGGATAGGCATTCAGTACTTC
TRBV5-1,.,TRBJ2-7,13,many,CASSLGRDYEQYF,TGCGCCAGCAGCTTGGGACGGGACTACGAGCAGTACTTC
TRBV12-3/TRBV12-4,.,TRBJ2-6,19,.,CASAPRGLSVRSGANVLTF,TGTGCCAGCGCTCCCCGCGGACTGTCGGTCAGGTCTGGGGCCAACGTCCTGACTTTC
TRBV7-8,.,TRBJ2-5,16,.,CASSLERIPSPETQYF,TGTGCCAGCAGCTTAGAACGGATTCCGAGTCCGGAGACCCAGTACTTC
TRBV3-1,.,TRBJ2-4,15,many,CASSPLGGARYIQYF,TGTGCCAGCAGCCCCCTTGGTGGGGCGCGGTACATTCAGTACTTC
TRBV3-1,TRBD1,TRBJ2-7,16,.,CASSPLRGTGAYEQYF,TGTGCCAGCAGCCCCCTTCGCGGTACAGGGGCCTACGAGCAGTACTTC
TRBV12-3/TRBV12-4,.,TRBJ1-6,11,many,CASSGNSPLHF,TGTGCCAGCAGTGGTAATTCACCCCTCCACTTT
TRBV7-2,.,TRBJ1-1,12,.,CASTRDSDTAFF,TGTGCCAGCACCCGGGACTCAGACACGGCTTTCTTT
TRBV5-1,TRBD2,TRBJ2-3,14,.,CASRMNSGGGTQYF,TGCGCCAGCAGAATGAATAGCGGGGGCGGTACGCAGTATTTT
TRBV10-3,.,TRBJ2-2,15,few,CAISDRGLNTGELFF,TGTGCCATCAGTGATCGGGGATTGAACACCGGGGAGCTGTTTTTT